This passage covers 18 T cell receptor beta chains from one sample sequenced in a study of PD-1 blockade in mismatch repair-deficient tumors. This table comes from immunoSEQ multiplex PCR, and its TCRdb copy is limited to in-frame clones, with some not included. Counted here are about 14,000 clones, 85% to 90% occurring once; the ten biggest clones make up under 6%. Their antigens are not known. Documented time point: roughly ten-day in vitro stimulation with candidate neoantigen peptide 6. Source: cells cultured in vitro, taken from a patient treated with pembrolizumab. All receptors come from an adult with mismatch repair-deficient cancer.

The chain combines TRBV6-6 with TRBJ1-3, with a possible D match to TRBD1 (5 bases). The ends were cut back, 0 bases at V and 2 bases at J, with 8 bases in the middle. CDR1 MNHNY and CDR2 SVGAGI come from the germline V gene (reference sequence). This CDR3 is built from 15 residues. In nucleotides, the CDR3 is TGTGCCAGCAGTTACTCCCAGGGAACTGGAAACACCATATATTTT. This translates into CASSYSQGTGNTIYF.

V is TRBV11-2 and J is TRBJ1-5; D unclear. Trimming cost V 1 base and J 1 base, with 17 bases left between them. The CDR3 has 18 residues. Germline CDR1 is SGHAT and CDR2 is FQNNGV. The chain's CDR3 is CASSLVVIVGGSNQPQHF. The CDR3 DNA sequence: TGTGCCAGCAGCTTAGTGGTTATAGTTGGTGGGAGCAATCAGCCCCAGCATTTT.

J is TRBJ1-2 and V is TRBV2; D remains unclear. The CDR3 is made up of 13 amino acids. V was shortened by 6 bases and J by 8 bases, with 16 bases between the two germline ends. Germline V gene data show CDR1 as SNHLY and CDR2 as FYNNEI. CDR3 bases: TGTGCCAGCAGGGGCCCGGAAGGGTACGGCTACACCTTC. It yields the protein CASRGPEGYGYTF.

This chain connects TRBV5-1 to TRBJ1-6; TRBD1 aligns across 10 bases. Germline values: CDR1 SGHRS, CDR2 YFSETQ. CDR3 length equals 15 residues. V trimming: 5 bases; J trimming: 10 bases; junction bases outside the gene matches: 9. The CDR3: CASSWGTGEGSPLHF. CDR3 sequence (DNA): TGCGCCAGCAGTTGGGGGACAGGGGAAGGGTCACCCCTCCACTTT.

DNA for the CDR3: TGTGCCAGCAGCTCACTCAGCTTCATGAACACTGAAGCTTTCTTT. Amino acid sequence: CASSSLSFMNTEAFF. This chain uses TRBV7-3 with TRBJ1-1; no clear D. CDR3 size: 15 residues. V shed 4 bases and J shed 0 bases, with 12 bases lying between them. In germline, CDR1 is SGHTA, CDR2 FQGTGA.

The chain recombines TRBV6-1 with TRBJ2-4; no reliable D call. The CDR3 totals 11 residues. The V end was cut by 8 bases, the J end by 6 bases, with 8 bases between. Germline V CDR1 and CDR2: MNHNS, SASEGT. CDR3 DNA sequence: TGTGCCAGCTGGCGAGGAAACATTCAGTACTTC. It yields the protein CASWRGNIQYF.

The chain combines TRBV11-2 with TRBJ2-5, with D unresolved. V was shortened by 1 base and J by 5 bases, with 8 bases between the two germline ends. The germline gives CDR1 SGHAT, CDR2 FQNNGV. The CDR3 has 13 residues. The CDR3 sequence: CASSLGVGETQYF. In nucleotides, the CDR3 is TGTGCCAGCAGCTTAGGGGTCGGGGAGACCCAGTACTTC.

V usage is TRBV11-2 and J usage is TRBJ2-3; 7 nucleotides line up with TRBD2. Germline V lookup: CDR1 SGHAT, CDR2 FQNNGV. The junction had 11 bases not matched to a gene; V was cut back by 2 bases and J by 3 bases. This CDR3 is 17 amino acids long. The CDR3 protein is CASSLWTRERGTDTQYF. CDR3 sequence (DNA): TGTGCCAGCAGCTTATGGACGCGGGAGCGGGGTACAGATACGCAGTATTTT.

The rearrangement links TRBV10-3 to TRBJ2-1; 9 bases are shared with TRBD2. The CDR3 length is 15 residues. The V and J ends lost 2 bases and 6 bases, in that order; junction bases with no gene match: 5. Germline V lookup: CDR1 ENHRY, CDR2 SYGVKD. The CDR3 sequence is CAISERLAGSNEQFF. CDR3 bases: TGTGCCATCAGTGAGCGGCTAGCGGGATCCAATGAGCAGTTCTTC.

The chain is built from TRBV5-1 and TRBJ2-1, with 11 nucleotides matching TRBD2. V lost 2 bases to trimming and J lost 2 bases; unmatched junction nucleotides: 6. This CDR3 is 17 amino acids long. Per germline, CDR1 SGHRS and CDR2 YFSETQ. The CDR3 protein is CASSFTSGRGAYNEQFF. CDR3 DNA sequence: TGCGCCAGCAGCTTCACTAGCGGGAGAGGCGCCTACAATGAGCAGTTCTTC.

The rearrangement joins TRBV28 to TRBJ2-2, with D perhaps assigned TRBD1 or TRBD2 (5 bases each). Per the germline V gene, CDR1 is MDHEN and CDR2 is SYDVKM. Trimming removed 2 bases from V and 7 bases from J, with 8 bases in between. CDR3 size: 13 residues. CDR3 coding DNA: TGTGCCAGCAGTTTAAGCGGACACGGGGAGCTGTTTTTT. Translation: CASSLSGHGELFF.

The count of this clone is one. The J gene is TRBJ2-2, the V gene TRBV9; D is ambiguous. In germline, CDR1 is SGDLS, CDR2 YYNGEE. V lost 5 bases to trimming and J lost 4 bases, with 9 bases between them. The CDR3 runs to 13 residues. The CDR3 loop reads CASRGSGTGELFF. For the CDR3, the DNA is TGTGCCAGCAGAGGTAGTGGCACCGGGGAGCTGTTTTTT. Using reference TRBV9 and TRBJ2-2 for the parts outside the CDR3, the full variable domain is DSGVTQTPKHLITATGQRVTLRCSPRSGDLSVYWYQQSLDQGLQFLIQYYNGEERAKGNILERFSAQQFPDLHSELNLSSLELGDSALYFCASRGSGTGELFFGEGSRLTVL.

V gene TRBV7-9 combines with J gene TRBJ2-7; 8 bases are shared with TRBD2. After removal of 8 bases from V and 1 base from J, the junction contained 7 bases not matched to a gene. Germline CDR1 reads SEHNR; CDR2 reads FQNEAQ (reference sequence). The length of the CDR3 is 14 residues. CDR3 protein: CASRRGASSYEQYF. The CDR3 DNA follows: TGTGCCAGCCGGCGGGGGGCTTCTTCCTACGAGCAGTACTTC.

V usage is TRBV18 and J usage is TRBJ1-2, with D tentatively TRBD1 (6 bases). CDR1 is KGHSH, CDR2 LQKENI, per germline. CDR3 length: 12 residues. The V end was cut by 8 bases, the J end by 3 bases, with 10 bases between. The CDR3, as DNA: TGTGCCAGCAGACAGGCGGACTATGGCTACACCTTC. Translating it yields CASRQADYGYTF.

The V gene is TRBV28, the J gene TRBJ2-7; 7 positions match TRBD2. CDR3 length equals 11 residues. Per the germline V gene, CDR1 is MDHEN and CDR2 is SYDVKM. V shed 7 bases and J 7 bases; nucleotides not matched to a gene: 4. The CDR3, as DNA: TGTGCCAGCATGGGAGGGGAAGAGCAGTACTTC. Translation gives CASMGGEEQYF.

V and J are TRBV10-3 and TRBJ2-4; a weak D match, TRBD2 (5 bases). The germline V gene has CDR1 ENHRY and CDR2 SYGVKD. This CDR3 region has 14 residues. V dropped 3 bases and J dropped 5 bases, with 11 bases sitting between them. CDR3 in amino acids: CAISDPGGQNIQYF. In nucleotides, the CDR3 is TGTGCCATCAGTGATCCAGGAGGCCAAAACATTCAGTACTTC.

The chain couples TRBV6-1 to TRBJ1-5; 9 bases match TRBD1. V shed 9 bases and J 4 bases; nucleotides not matched to a gene: 7. CDR1 and CDR2 (germline): MNHNS, SASEGT. The CDR3 has 14 amino acids. The CDR3 DNA reads TGTGCCAGTCTAACAGGGGGCCGTAATCAGCCCCAGCATTTT. This gives the protein CASLTGGRNQPQHF.

The chain couples TRBV18 to TRBJ1-1; D remains unclear. This CDR3 is built from 16 residues. CDR1 and CDR2 from the germline V gene are KGHSH and LQKENI. V dropped 3 bases and J dropped 0 bases, with 14 bases sitting between them. The CDR3 loop reads CASSPELGRVNTEAFF. In DNA form, the CDR3 reads TGTGCCAGCTCACCGGAGCTTGGACGGGTGAACACTGAAGCTTTCTTT.